A selection of T cell receptor beta chains follows, all from one sample in a study of OX40 agonist ivuxolimab in advanced cancers. TCRdb's copy holds only in-frame clones and misses some; the assay was immunoSEQ multiplex PCR. The sample has approximately 5,500 clones; roughly two thirds are singletons. Source: CD4+ or CD8+ T cells sorted from blood, taken in a trial of the OX40 agonist ivuxolimab. These receptors all come from an adult with an advanced solid tumor such as melanoma, head and neck, liver or kidney cancer. The conserved cysteine and the conserved F or W are not part of the CDR3 here.

V: TRBV9; J: TRBJ1-1; CDR3: ASSVGGGVTEAF
V: TRBV27; J: TRBJ2-7; CDR3: ASSFQGGDEQY
V: TRBV6-5; J: TRBJ1-2; CDR3: ASSSDRASSGYT
V: TRBV29-1; J: TRBJ2-1; CDR3: SVPSGVSYNEQF
V: TRBV18; J: TRBJ2-7; CDR3: ASSDSAYEQY
V: TRBV7-9; J: TRBJ2-2; CDR3: ASSTIPQGAGELF
V: TRBV2; J: TRBJ1-5; CDR3: ASSKRQGDSNQPQH
V: TRBV27; J: TRBJ2-1; CDR3: ASSLRFREYNEQF
V: TRBV9; J: TRBJ2-3; CDR3: ASSVGWRSPDTQY
V: TRBV6-6; J: TRBJ2-1; CDR3: ASSYSAGYNEQF
V: TRBV10-3; J: TRBJ1-1; CDR3: AISHPGQGTEAF
V: TRBV5-1; J: TRBJ1-1; CDR3: ASSPEGVTNTEAF
V: TRBV2; J: TRBJ1-2; CDR3: ASSEGYGNSYGYT
V: TRBV18; J: TRBJ2-1; CDR3: ASSLTTGRPHNEQF
V: TRBV5-1; J: TRBJ1-6; CDR3: ASSSTGPLH
V: TRBV6-1; J: TRBJ2-3; CDR3: ASGLAGTDTQY
V: TRBV9; J: TRBJ2-1; CDR3: ASSISGSYHNEQF
V: TRBV7-6; J: TRBJ2-1; CDR3: ASSRDRVGNEQF
V: TRBV18; J: TRBJ1-4; CDR3: ASSPHLGWANEKLF
V: TRBV19; J: TRBJ2-1; CDR3: ASSILAHVHIEQF
V: TRBV15; J: TRBJ2-5; CDR3: ATSRDTERETQY
V: TRBV5-6; J: TRBJ2-7; CDR3: ASSAGLAGGYEQY
V: TRBV2; J: TRBJ2-1; CDR3: ASSGRDSRNEQF
V: TRBV2; J: TRBJ2-5; CDR3: ASIPLVMGETQY
V: TRBV29-1; J: TRBJ2-3; CDR3: SVEEMREGSLADTQY
V: TRBV5-1; J: TRBJ1-2; CDR3: ASSLFGGGVRHGYT
V: TRBV6-4; J: .; CDR3: ASTPPSAGFPYEQY
V: TRBV11-1; J: TRBJ1-1; CDR3: ASSLGRNTEAF
V: TRBV30; J: TRBJ1-1; CDR3: AWMANTEAF
V: TRBV5-6; J: TRBJ2-5; CDR3: ASSSSVVSPGGLQETQY
V: TRBV7-3; J: TRBJ2-1; CDR3: ASSSLAGAYNEQF
V: TRBV5-6; J: TRBJ2-1; CDR3: ASSLPSGVVEQF
V: TRBV19; J: TRBJ1-5; CDR3: ASSGSLNQPQH
V: TRBV5-5; J: TRBJ2-3; CDR3: ASSPRGAGEPTDTQY
V: TRBV6-1; J: TRBJ2-1; CDR3: ASSDPLAGGPRRVIEQF
V: TRBV7-8; J: TRBJ2-3; CDR3: ASSLAMIGVVTDTQY
V: TRBV19; J: TRBJ2-7; CDR3: ASSTTGQGYEQY
V: TRBV4-1; J: TRBJ1-5; CDR3: ASSQGGSGGSYQH
V: TRBV7-6; J: TRBJ2-1; CDR3: ASSLTENPSNEQF
V: TRBV7-3; J: TRBJ2-5; CDR3: ASSSAGGKQETQY
V: TRBV5-4; J: TRBJ1-2; CDR3: ASSLDRAYGYT
V: TRBV28; J: TRBJ2-3; CDR3: ASRGRVRADTQY
V: TRBV7-2; J: TRBJ2-1; CDR3: ASSITSGPYNEQF
V: TRBV5-1; J: TRBJ2-7; CDR3: ASSLERGQYEQY
V: TRBV5-6; J: TRBJ2-7; CDR3: ASSLTGLPGEQY
V: TRBV15; J: TRBJ2-1; CDR3: ATSRGSGSGYNEQF
V: TRBV15; J: TRBJ1-2; CDR3: ATTATEPNYGYT
V: TRBV5-1; J: TRBJ2-7; CDR3: ASSGGDVTYEQY
V: TRBV6-5; J: TRBJ2-1; CDR3: ASGLAGGPGNEQF
V: TRBV19; J: TRBJ2-1; CDR3: ASSVGYNEQF
V: TRBV9; J: TRBJ1-1; CDR3: ASSPRGQNTEAF
V: TRBV7-9; J: TRBJ1-1; CDR3: ASLNAVNTEAF
V: TRBV7-9; J: TRBJ2-1; CDR3: ASSGVAGEQF
V: TRBV7-9; J: TRBJ2-5; CDR3: ASSPPLAGEETQY
V: TRBV5-1; J: TRBJ2-7; CDR3: ASTQRQGAGHEQY